The 17 T cell receptor beta chains below all came from one sample that was sequenced in a study. TCRdb redid the calling of the RT-PCR reads with MiXCR, one entry per CDR3 protein. The data contain about 680,000 distinct CDR3 sequences, 11% to 15% of them seen just once; the ten biggest clones take up about 3.6%. Sequencing was done on a sample of memory CD4+ T cells from blood. The receptors come from a female donor in good health, serving as a healthy control.

This clonotype was counted between two and nine times. This chain joins TRBV20-1 and TRBJ2-2, with no clear D. The CDR3 runs 14 residues. Germline lookup yields CDR1 DFQATT and CDR2 SNEGSKA (reference sequence). V dropped 5 bases and J dropped 0 bases, with 10 bases sitting between them. CDR3 sequence: CSAGMDANTGELFF. DNA of the CDR3: TGCAGTGCTGGGATGGATGCGAACACCGGGGAGCTGTTTTTT.

This chain joins TRBV27 and TRBJ1-2; D remains unclear. The CDR3 is made up of 15 amino acids. The V gene's germline CDR1 is MNHEY and CDR2 SMNVEV (reference sequence). Trimming removed 0 bases from V and 4 bases from J, with 12 bases in between. The CDR3 reads CASSLSTGGTYGYTF. DNA for the CDR3: TGTGCCAGCAGTTTATCGACCGGTGGAACCTATGGCTACACCTTC.

This clonotype was seen many times. The chain is built from TRBV7-2 and TRBJ1-1, with D unclear. Trimming removed 2 bases from V and 0 bases from J, with 7 bases in between. CDR3 size: 14 residues. Germline CDR1 is SGHTA and CDR2 is FQGNSA. CDR3: CASSLTDLNTEAFF. The CDR3 DNA sequence: TGTGCCAGCAGCTTAACAGACTTGAACACTGAAGCTTTCTTT.

This clonotype turned up a few times. The chain employs TRBV6-1 and TRBJ2-3, with D hard to call. The V end was cut by 4 bases, the J end by 6 bases, with 8 bases between. Germline values: CDR1 MNHNS, CDR2 SASEGT. The CDR3 sequence is 12 residues long. CDR3 sequence reads: CASSGGSDTQYF. Written as DNA, the CDR3 is TGTGCCAGCAGTGGGGGATCGGATACGCAGTATTTT.

The V call is TRBV7-2, the J call TRBJ2-1, with D perhaps TRBD1 (5 bases). Germline assignment: CDR1 SGHTA and CDR2 FQGNSA. The CDR3 has 16 residues. Between the trimmed V and J ends, which lost 4 bases and 4 bases, there was a span of 17 bases. The CDR3 coding sequence is TGTGCCAGCAGCTCCCGCCAGGGCGCCCGATACAATGAGCAGTTCTTC. Encoded protein: CASSSRQGARYNEQFF.

The table lists this clonotype with a few counts. The chain recombines TRBV27 with TRBJ1-4; D not certain. The CDR3 extends over 13 amino acids. V was shortened by 4 bases and J by 7 bases, with 10 bases between the two germline ends. Germline values: CDR1 MNHEY, CDR2 SMNVEV (reference sequence). The CDR3 nucleotides read TGTGCCAGCAGTTGGAGGGATGGTGAAAAACTGTTTTTT. It translates to CASSWRDGEKLFF.

V is TRBV5-1 and J is TRBJ1-2, with 10 bases fitting TRBD1. The V gene's germline CDR1 is SGHRS and CDR2 YFSETQ. The CDR3 is 15 amino acids. Germline trimming cut 4 bases from V and 7 bases from J; bases unmatched to any gene: 10. CDR3 amino acids: CASSEPGQGTLGYTF. The CDR3 DNA sequence: TGCGCCAGCAGCGAGCCGGGACAGGGGACCCTTGGCTACACCTTC.

This clonotype was counted a few times. The CDR3 DNA is TGCGCCAGCAGCTTGCCAAGCGGGAGTGGCGGGGAGCTGTTTTTT. Its protein is CASSLPSGSGGELFF. The chain has TRBV5-1 and TRBJ2-2; 8 bases are shared with TRBD2. Losses at the gene ends were 1 base for V and 7 bases for J; bases not matched to a gene: 6. The germline CDR1 and CDR2 sequences are SGHRS and YFSETQ. This CDR3 spans 15 amino acids.

This clonotype was observed many times. The V call is TRBV6-2 or TRBV6-3, the J call TRBJ1-1; D is unresolved. The CDR3 length is 17 residues. Germline CDR1 and CDR2: MNHEY and SVGEGT. V gave up 2 bases and J gave up 0 bases, with 16 bases separating them. Here the CDR3 reads CASSYGLHRALNTEAFF. The CDR3, as DNA: TGTGCCAGCAGTTACGGTCTCCACAGAGCTTTGAACACTGAAGCTTTCTTT.

This clonotype has a handful of counts. J is TRBJ2-2 and V is TRBV7-2, with TRBD1 as a possible D gene (5 bases). The CDR3 has 12 residues. The V gene's germline CDR1 is SGHTA and CDR2 FQGNSA. Trimming removed 6 bases from V and 8 bases from J, with 10 bases in between. The CDR3 loop is CASRPTVGELFF. The CDR3 bases are TGTGCCAGCAGACCGACAGTTGGGGAGCTGTTTTTT.

The CDR3 protein is CASTPSRTDTQYF. As DNA, the CDR3 is TGTGCCAGCACACCAAGTCGAACAGATACGCAGTATTTT. The J gene is TRBJ2-3, the V gene TRBV7-2, with D hard to call. This CDR3 is 13 amino acids long. Per germline, CDR1 SGHTA and CDR2 FQGNSA. V dropped 7 bases and J dropped 3 bases, with 11 bases sitting between them.

This clonotype came up once. The rearrangement joins TRBV10-1 to TRBJ2-1, with 10 bases aligning to TRBD2. The CDR3 consists of 15 residues. J was trimmed by 7 bases and V by 4 bases; bases with no gene match: 7. Germline V gene sequence: CDR1 WNHNN, CDR2 SYGVQD (reference sequence). This CDR3 reads CASSVKAGGWNEQFF. CDR3 sequence (DNA): TGCGCCAGCAGTGTTAAAGCGGGAGGGTGGAATGAGCAGTTCTTC.

This clonotype was detected many times. The chain recombines TRBV7-2 with TRBJ2-1; 7 bases line up with TRBD1. CDR3 length equals 13 residues. With 5 bases clipped from V and 7 bases from J, the junction kept 5 bases outside the gene matches. Germline CDR1 reads SGHTA; CDR2 reads FQGNSA. The chain's CDR3 is CASSLDRENEQFF. For the CDR3, the DNA is TGTGCCAGCAGCCTTGACAGGGAGAATGAGCAGTTCTTC.

This clonotype was observed a handful of times. The chain employs TRBV6-2 or TRBV6-3 and TRBJ2-7; D is unclear. V gave up 1 base and J gave up 5 bases, with 3 bases separating them. The CDR3 loop spans 11 amino acids. CDR1 and CDR2 (germline): MNHEY, SVGEGT. In DNA form, the CDR3 reads TGTGCCAGCAGTTACTATCACGAGCAGTACTTC. Its protein is CASSYYHEQYF.

In its sample, this clonotype was seen a few times. The chain couples TRBV20-1 to TRBJ2-2; 9 bases align to TRBD2. The CDR3 spans 19 residues. V shed 2 bases, J shed 2 bases, and the junction held 15 bases outside the gene matches. CDR1 is DFQATT, CDR2 SNEGSKA, per germline (reference sequence). The CDR3 nucleotides read TGCAGTGCTAGACCCATCCGAGGGGCGGGAGGGCTAAACACCGGGGAGCTGTTTTTT. As protein: CSARPIRGAGGLNTGELFF.

This clonotype turned up a few times. The chain combines TRBV5-1 with TRBJ2-3; no reliable D call. The CDR3 is made up of 14 amino acids. V dropped 3 bases and J dropped 2 bases, with 10 bases sitting between them. The germline V gene has CDR1 SGHRS and CDR2 YFSETQ. Written as DNA, the CDR3 is TGCGCCAGCAGCTCCCAGGTTCCCACAGATACGCAGTATTTT. This gives the protein CASSSQVPTDTQYF.

The chain combines TRBV29-1 with TRBJ2-1, with 7 bases that match TRBD2. V trimming: 0 bases; J trimming: 8 bases; junction bases outside the gene matches: 10. CDR3 length: 15 residues. CDR1 SQVTM and CDR2 ANQGSEA come from the germline V gene. The CDR3, as DNA: TGCAGCGTTGAAGATGGGTCCTCGGCGGGGGATGAGCAGTTCTTC. Translation: CSVEDGSSAGDEQFF.